A single sample is the source of the 21 T cell receptor beta chains below, sequenced in a study of T cell changes during pregnancy in multiple sclerosis. Clones were read by immunoSEQ multiplex PCR, and TCRdb kept only the in-frame ones, dropping some. The data hold 35,000 to 45,000 clones, with approximately 89% observed a single time. The specimen was CD4+ T cells from peripheral blood mononuclear cells, collected after pregnancy. These receptors were obtained from a female donor in good health, enrolled as a control in a pregnancy study.

The CDR3 DNA reads TGTGCCAGCAGCCGACAGGGGGTACGTCAGCCCCAGCATTTT. Translation gives CASSRQGVRQPQHF. The chain carries TRBV6-5 and TRBJ1-5; TRBD1 aligns across 9 bases. The V gene's germline CDR1 is MNHEY and CDR2 SVGAGI. CDR3 size: 14 residues. V lost 6 bases and J lost 6; bases outside the gene matches: 6.

The chain couples TRBV7-6 to TRBJ2-2; maybe TRBD1 (6 bases). Germline CDR1 is SGHVS and CDR2 is FNYEAQ. V was trimmed by 5 bases and J by 4 bases, leaving 17 bases between them. The CDR3 is 16 amino acids. The CDR3 sequence: CASSPMLGAGTGELFF. Written as DNA, the CDR3 is TGTGCCAGCAGCCCAATGCTGGGGGCTGGCACCGGGGAGCTGTTTTTT.

This clone was seen just once. The V gene is TRBV28, the J gene TRBJ2-5; the D gene is possibly TRBD2 (5 bases). V lost 5 bases to trimming and J lost 2 bases, with 18 bases between them. Germline-derived CDR1 and CDR2 are MDHEN and SYDVKM. CDR3 size: 16 residues. CDR3 residues: CASSLGGSTGQETQYF. CDR3 bases: TGTGCCAGCAGTCTAGGCGGCAGCACGGGACAAGAGACCCAGTACTTC. The variable domain in full, completed from reference TRBV28 and TRBJ2-5, reads DVKVTQSSRYLVKRTGEKVFLECVQDMDHENMFWYRQDPGLGLRLIYFSYDVKMKEKGDIPEGYSVSREKKERFSLILESASTNQTSMYLCASSLGGSTGQETQYFGPGTRLLVL.

V gene TRBV27 combines with J gene TRBJ1-6; the D gene is possibly TRBD1 (5 bases). The CDR3 is made up of 13 amino acids. With 2 bases removed from V and 10 bases from J, the gap between germline ends came to 9 bases. Germline V gene sequence: CDR1 MNHEY, CDR2 SMNVEV (reference sequence). This chain's CDR3 is CASSLEEGSPLHF. For the CDR3, the DNA is TGTGCCAGCAGTTTAGAGGAGGGGTCACCCCTCCACTTT.

The V and J genes are TRBV29-1 and TRBJ2-7; a weak D match, TRBD2 (5 bases). The CDR3 is made up of 11 amino acids. CDR1 is SQVTM and CDR2 is ANQGSEA in the germline V gene. Trimming pared 7 bases from V and 2 bases from J, leaving 9 bases between. The CDR3 DNA reads TGCAGCGCGAGGGTCCCCTACGAGCAGTACTTC. This translates into CSARVPYEQYF.

The chain is built from TRBV9 and TRBJ1-1; TRBD1 agrees at 9 bases. The CDR3 runs 15 residues. V lost 0 bases and J lost 8; bases outside the gene matches: 8. CDR1 is SGDLS and CDR2 is YYNGEE in the germline V gene. For the CDR3, the DNA is TGTGCCAGCAGCGTAGGGACAGGGGAAGGATCCGAAGCTTTCTTT. Translating gives CASSVGTGEGSEAFF.

The chain carries TRBV6-5 and TRBJ1-2; a possible D gene is TRBD1 (5 bases). The CDR3 covers 15 residues. Germline CDR1 MNHEY, CDR2 SVGAGI. V lost 5 bases and J lost 4, with 17 bases in between. The CDR3 protein is CASSLLGGSGYGYTF. CDR3 nucleotides: TGTGCCAGCAGTCTACTGGGGGGGTCTGGCTATGGCTACACCTTC.

This chain uses TRBV5-1 with TRBJ2-1, with TRBD2 matching over 8 bases. J lost 7 bases, V lost 3 bases, and 6 bases had no gene match. The CDR3 loop spans 14 amino acids. The germline V gene has CDR1 SGHRS and CDR2 YFSETQ. The CDR3 loop is CASSWGGGWNEQFF. As DNA, the CDR3 is TGCGCCAGCAGCTGGGGCGGGGGGTGGAATGAGCAGTTCTTC.

The V call is TRBV10-1, the J call TRBJ2-1; tentative D call: TRBD2 (6 bases). CDR1 WNHNN and CDR2 SYGVQD come from the germline V gene (reference sequence). V gave up 0 bases and J gave up 7 bases, with 16 bases separating them. The CDR3 loop spans 16 amino acids. CDR3 amino acids: CASSESTTLEGNEQFF. Written as DNA, the CDR3 is TGCGCCAGCAGTGAGTCGACGACCCTGGAGGGGAATGAGCAGTTCTTC.

This clone was counted a few times. The chain couples TRBV4-3 to TRBJ2-1, with 12 bases matching TRBD2. This CDR3 is 16 amino acids long. Germline trimming cut 1 base from V and 8 bases from J; bases unmatched to any gene: 6. Germline CDR1 LGHNA, CDR2 YSLEER. The CDR3 region is CASSQGGLAGRHEQFF. CDR3 in DNA: TGCGCCAGCAGCCAAGGCGGACTAGCGGGGCGTCATGAGCAGTTCTTC.

This rearrangement joins TRBV18 to TRBJ2-2, with TRBD2 matching over 9 bases. The CDR3 covers 15 residues. Germline V CDR1 and CDR2: KGHSH, LQKENI. V gave up 3 bases and J gave up 4 bases; unmatched junction bases: 3. CDR3 residues: CASSPTSGRTGELFF. CDR3 sequence (DNA): TGTGCCAGCTCACCGACTAGCGGACGCACCGGGGAGCTGTTTTTT.

The chain is built from TRBV29-1 and TRBJ2-3; TRBD2 aligns across 8 bases. After removal of 7 bases from V and 3 bases from J, the junction contained 6 bases not matched to a gene. The CDR3 contains 13 residues. Germline loops: CDR1 SQVTM, CDR2 ANQGSEA. In DNA form, the CDR3 reads TGCAGCGCAAGCGGGGGAGGGACAGATACGCAGTATTTT. It encodes CSASGGGTDTQYF.

This chain uses TRBV6-5 with TRBJ1-1; 7 nucleotides align to TRBD1. Germline lookup yields CDR1 MNHEY and CDR2 SVGAGI. The CDR3 covers 14 residues. With V trimmed by 10 bases and J by 1 base, 9 bases remained unmatched. CDR3 region: CAIRGGTSNTEAFF. CDR3 DNA: TGTGCCATCAGGGGGGGGACGTCGAACACTGAAGCTTTCTTT.

This chain connects TRBV5-1 to TRBJ2-3; D not certain. Germline CDR1 reads SGHRS; CDR2 reads YFSETQ. The CDR3 has 12 amino acids. Trimming removed 0 bases at V and 6 bases at J, with 5 bases between. CDR3 DNA sequence: TGCGCCAGCAGCTTGGGGGCGGATACGCAGTATTTT. It is translated as CASSLGADTQYF.

The sample holds one count of this clone. The V and J genes are TRBV6-1 and TRBJ2-2, with TRBD2 identical over 7 bases. Germline V lookup: CDR1 MNHNS, CDR2 SASEGT. The CDR3 is made up of 13 amino acids. The V and J ends lost 4 bases and 6 bases, in that order; junction bases with no gene match: 2. The CDR3 bases are TGTGCCAGCAGTGGGACTAGTGCCGGGGAGCTGTTTTTT. Translated: CASSGTSAGELFF.

J is TRBJ2-1 and V is TRBV7-3; 9 bases line up with TRBD2. The CDR3 spans 16 residues. From germline, CDR1 is SGHTA and CDR2 FQGTGA. Trimming took 5 bases from V and 3 from J; bases not matched to a gene: 8. The CDR3 loop reads CASSQWTSANYNEQFF. The CDR3 DNA follows: TGTGCCAGCAGCCAGTGGACTAGCGCCAACTACAATGAGCAGTTCTTC.

The V call is TRBV5-6, the J call TRBJ2-7; 8 bases match TRBD1. The junction had 10 bases not matched to a gene; V was cut back by 4 bases and J by 7 bases. Per the germline V gene, CDR1 is SGHDT and CDR2 is YYEEEE. CDR3 length: 14 amino acids. CDR3 bases: TGTGCCAGCAGCGTACTGGACAGGGAGAGGGAGCAGTACTTC. Amino acids: CASSVLDREREQYF.

The count of this clone is one. The V gene is TRBV27, the J gene TRBJ1-3; 7 bases are shared with TRBD1. This CDR3 is built from 14 residues. J lost 2 bases, V lost 5 bases, and 3 bases had no gene match. CDR1 and CDR2 from the germline V gene are MNHEY and SMNVEV (reference sequence). This CDR3 is CASSAGTAGNTIYF. Written as DNA, the CDR3 is TGTGCCAGCAGTGCCGGGACAGCTGGAAACACCATATATTTT.

The CDR3 is CASSYVSGNEKLFF. DNA for the CDR3: TGTGCCAGCAGTTACGTCTCGGGAAATGAAAAACTGTTTTTT. The chain carries TRBV6-5 and TRBJ1-4; no definite D call. V lost 2 bases and J lost 5, with 9 bases in between. Germline V CDR1 and CDR2: MNHEY, SVGAGI. The CDR3 is 14 amino acids.

This sequence joins TRBV7-2 and TRBJ2-3; 14 nucleotides agree with TRBD2. With 5 bases clipped from V and 6 bases from J, the junction kept 4 bases outside the gene matches. This CDR3 contains 15 residues. Germline V gives CDR1 SGHTA, CDR2 FQGNSA. Here the CDR3 DNA reads TGTGCCAGCAGCGCCTGGACTAGCGGGGGGGATACGCAGTATTTT. Its translation: CASSAWTSGGDTQYF.

This sequence joins TRBV7-2 and TRBJ2-4, with TRBD2 identical over 11 bases. This CDR3 region has 16 residues. V lost 6 bases to trimming and J lost 4 bases; unmatched junction nucleotides: 8. The germline V gene encodes CDR1 SGHTA and CDR2 FQGNSA. In DNA, the CDR3 is TGTGCCAGCAGTCTCACTAGCGGGAGTGGTAAAAACATTCAGTACTTC. It specifies CASSLTSGSGKNIQYF.